This TCR beta chain is from a study of blood T cells in healthy people across ages. The study's findings and limits: Calculation of diversity from one million T cells yielded estimates considered to be underestimates.

Turning to this clonotype: Antigen unknown.

The CDR3 is 15 amino acids. Germline-derived CDR1 and CDR2 are SNHLY and FYNNEI. Trimming removed 3 bases at V and 4 bases at J, with 10 bases between. Together with a sample-barcoded 5' primer, a J-beta primer mix was included in a second PCR lasting about 6 to 11 cycles. TCRdb reprocessed the 5' RACE reads with MiXCR, giving one entry per CDR3 protein. Among 650,000 to 700,000 distinct CDR3 sequences listed, approximately 52% were seen once. Sequencing was performed on blood. This receptor was taken from a woman of 80 years or more in good health. V and J are TRBV2 and TRBJ1-6, with D tentatively TRBD1 (6 bases). The DNA for the CDR3 is TGTGCCAGCAGTGACAGGGGACTTTATAATTCACCCCTCCACTTT. It translates to CASSDRGLYNSPLHF.